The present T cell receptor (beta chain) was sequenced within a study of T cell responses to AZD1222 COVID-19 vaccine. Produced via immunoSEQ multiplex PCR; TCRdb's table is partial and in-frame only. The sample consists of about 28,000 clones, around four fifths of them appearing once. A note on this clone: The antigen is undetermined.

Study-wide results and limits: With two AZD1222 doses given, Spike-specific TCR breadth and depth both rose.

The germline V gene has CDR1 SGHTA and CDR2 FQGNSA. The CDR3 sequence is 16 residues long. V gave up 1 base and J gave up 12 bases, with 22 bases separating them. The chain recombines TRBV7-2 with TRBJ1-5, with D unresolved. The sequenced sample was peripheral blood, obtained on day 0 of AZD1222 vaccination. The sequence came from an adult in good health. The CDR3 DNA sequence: TGTGCCAGCAGCTTAGAGACGAGACTACCGATGTTGCTCCAGCATTTT. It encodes CASSLETRLPMLLQHF.